Listed below are T cell receptor beta chains from one sample, sequenced in a study of T cell responses to AZD1222 COVID-19 vaccine. Libraries were prepared by immunoSEQ multiplex PCR; TCRdb keeps only in-frame clonotypes and omits some of them. The table includes under 55,000 clones, about 86% detected once. Material: peripheral blood, obtained on day 0 of AZD1222 vaccination. Receptors originate from an adult in good health. Each CDR3 is given with its conserved first and last residue. A D gene is named only where the DNA matches it firmly. Clone size, where shown, is once, few, many, or a class for clones that have expanded.

clone_size,d_call,v_call,j_call,cdr3_aa,cdr3_nt
.,.,TRBV9,TRBJ1-3,CASSVERTTSSGNTIYF,TGTGCCAGCAGCGTAGAACGGACAACAAGCTCTGGAAACACCATATATTTT
.,.,TRBV3-1/TRBV3-2,TRBJ1-6,CASSQGRGSPLHF,TGTGCCAGCAGCCAGGGAAGGGGTTCACCCCTCCACTTT
.,.,TRBV4-1,TRBJ2-3,CASSQDRAAGQVADTQYF,TGCGCCAGCAGCCAAGATCGGGCGGCTGGGCAAGTCGCAGATACGCAGTATTTT
.,.,TRBV6-5,TRBJ2-7,CASRRQSSSEQYF,TGTGCCAGCAGGCGACAGTCGTCAAGCGAGCAGTACTTC
once,.,TRBV3-1/TRBV3-2,TRBJ2-5,CASSGGETQYF,TGTGCCAGCAGCGGGGGAGAGACCCAGTACTTC
once,.,TRBV5-1,TRBJ2-7,CASTGQSYEQYF,TGCGCCAGCACAGGGCAATCCTACGAGCAGTACTTC
.,TRBD2,TRBV7-9,TRBJ2-5,CASSLWAGGGGATTQYF,TGTGCCAGCAGCCTATGGGCCGGAGGCGGGGGGGCCACGACCCAGTACTTC
few,TRBD1,TRBV7-6,TRBJ2-7,CASSSLGQGASHEQYF,TGTGCCAGCAGCTCGTTAGGACAGGGGGCATCCCACGAGCAGTACTTC
.,.,TRBV19,TRBJ1-1,CVSSKTLNTEAFF,TGTGTCAGTAGTAAGACTTTGAACACTGAAGCTTTCTTT
.,.,TRBV5-1,TRBJ2-1,CASSLRSGLDSSYNEQFF,TGCGCCAGCAGCTTGCGGTCGGGGCTCGATAGCTCCTACAATGAGCAGTTCTTC
.,TRBD1,TRBV18,TRBJ1-1,CASSPNLSRGRISNTEAFF,TGTGCCAGCTCACCTAACCTTTCCAGGGGGCGGATATCGAACACTGAAGCTTTCTTT
.,.,TRBV19,TRBJ2-5,CASSPGAQTQETQYF,TGTGCCAGTAGCCCAGGGGCGCAGACCCAAGAGACCCAGTACTTC
.,.,TRBV7-6,TRBJ1-1,CASSEHPGRPNTEAFF,TGTGCCAGCAGCGAGCATCCGGGGCGCCCGAACACTGAAGCTTTCTTT
.,TRBD1,TRBV7-9,TRBJ2-7,CASSERTGGYEQYF,TGTGCCAGCAGCGAGCGGACAGGGGGTTACGAGCAGTACTTC
once,TRBD2,TRBV4-1,TRBJ2-1,CASTGTNHEQFF,TGCGCCAGCACCGGGACTAATCATGAGCAGTTCTTC
.,.,TRBV5-4,TRBJ2-2,CASSSARDRSTGELFF,TGTGCCAGCAGCTCCGCCCGGGACCGCTCGACCGGGGAGCTGTTTTTT
.,TRBD1,TRBV2,TRBJ1-2,CARGTGSNYGYTF,TGTGCCAGAGGGACAGGCTCTAACTATGGCTACACCTTC
.,TRBD2,TRBV28,TRBJ2-7,CASTPSAGGVSYEQYF,TGTGCCAGCACCCCCTCCGCGGGAGGGGTCTCCTACGAGCAGTACTTC
.,TRBD1,TRBV6-5,TRBJ1-5,CASRKDRGTNQPQHF,TGTGCCAGCAGGAAGGACAGGGGAACTAATCAGCCCCAGCATTTT
.,.,TRBV12-3/TRBV12-4,TRBJ1-3,CASSSRVYTIYF,TGTGCCAGCAGTTCCAGGGTGTACACCATATATTTT
.,.,TRBV5-1,TRBJ1-3,CASSPGVISGNTIYF,TGCGCCAGCAGCCCAGGGGTGATCTCTGGAAACACCATATATTTT
.,TRBD1,TRBV6-5,TRBJ1-6,CASSYSGQAYNSPLHF,TGTGCCAGCAGTTACTCTGGACAGGCCTATAATTCACCCCTCCACTTT
.,TRBD2,TRBV7-7,TRBJ2-3,CASSPGGLAADTQYF,TGTGCCAGCAGCCCCGGGGGACTAGCCGCAGATACGCAGTATTTT
.,.,TRBV5-8,TRBJ1-2,CASKAGNLFLNYGYTF,TGTGCCAGCAAGGCGGGAAACTTGTTTCTGAACTATGGCTACACCTTC
.,.,TRBV6-6,TRBJ2-5,CASSYDSVEETQYF,TGTGCCAGCAGTTACGACAGCGTGGAAGAGACCCAGTACTTC
.,TRBD1,TRBV19,TRBJ1-2,CASSTRDRRDGYTF,TGTGCCAGTAGTACCCGGGACAGGAGAGATGGCTACACCTTC
once,.,TRBV5-4,TRBJ2-7,CASSPNSMEQYF,TGTGCCAGCAGCCCCAACAGTATGGAGCAGTACTTC
.,.,TRBV19,TRBJ1-1,CASSIEGAVRAFF,TGTGCCAGTAGTATAGAAGGGGCCGTCAGGGCTTTCTTT
.,TRBD1,TRBV28,TRBJ1-2,CASSFFGDSYYGYTF,TGTGCCAGCAGTTTTTTCGGGGACAGCTACTATGGCTACACCTTC
once,.,TRBV4-1,TRBJ2-1,CASSQGGYGDEQFF,TGCGCCAGCAGCCAAGGGGGGTATGGAGATGAGCAGTTCTTC
.,TRBD2,TRBV20-1,TRBJ2-1,CSASKGLAGRYNEQFF,TGCAGTGCTAGTAAGGGGCTAGCGGGCAGATACAATGAGCAGTTCTTC
.,.,TRBV6-5,TRBJ1-2,CASSYSTGANYGYTF,TGTGCCAGCAGTTACTCAACAGGTGCTAACTATGGCTACACCTTC
.,.,TRBV28,TRBJ2-1,CASSRYSAHEQFF,TGTGCCAGCAGTCGCTACTCGGCACATGAGCAGTTCTTC
.,.,TRBV20-1,TRBJ1-1,CSASVPEAFF,TGCAGTGCTAGTGTCCCTGAAGCTTTCTTT
.,.,TRBV7-2,TRBJ1-1,CASSRAGNTEAFF,TGTGCCAGCAGTCGAGCAGGCAACACTGAAGCTTTCTTT
.,TRBD1,TRBV6-1,TRBJ1-2,CASSEGLGGERGYTF,TGTGCCAGCAGTGAAGGATTAGGGGGCGAGCGTGGCTACACCTTC